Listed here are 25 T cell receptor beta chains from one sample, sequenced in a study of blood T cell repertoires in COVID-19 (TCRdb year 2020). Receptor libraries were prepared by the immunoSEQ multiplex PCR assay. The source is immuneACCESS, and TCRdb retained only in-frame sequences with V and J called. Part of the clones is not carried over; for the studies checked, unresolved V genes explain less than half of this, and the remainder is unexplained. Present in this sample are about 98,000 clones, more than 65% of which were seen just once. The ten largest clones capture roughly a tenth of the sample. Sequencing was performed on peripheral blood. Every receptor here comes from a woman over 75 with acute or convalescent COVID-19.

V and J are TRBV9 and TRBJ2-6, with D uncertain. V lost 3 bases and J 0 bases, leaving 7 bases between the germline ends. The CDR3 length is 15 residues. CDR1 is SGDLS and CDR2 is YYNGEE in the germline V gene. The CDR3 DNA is TGTGCCAGCAGCGCCCACAGCTCTGGGGCCAACGTCCTGACTTTC. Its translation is CASSAHSSGANVLTF.

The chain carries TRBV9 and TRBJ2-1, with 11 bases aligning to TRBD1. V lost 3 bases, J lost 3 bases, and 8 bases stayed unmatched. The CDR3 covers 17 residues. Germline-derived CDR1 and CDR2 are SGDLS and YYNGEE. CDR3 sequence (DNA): TGTGCCAGCAGCGCGAAGGGGGACAGGGGGGTCTACAATGAGCAGTTCTTC. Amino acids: CASSAKGDRGVYNEQFF.

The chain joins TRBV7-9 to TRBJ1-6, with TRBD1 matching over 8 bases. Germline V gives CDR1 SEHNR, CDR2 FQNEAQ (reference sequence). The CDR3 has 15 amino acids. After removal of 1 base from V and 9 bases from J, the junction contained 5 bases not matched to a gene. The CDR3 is CASSLEQGATSPLHF. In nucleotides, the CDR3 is TGTGCCAGCAGCTTAGAGCAGGGGGCGACTTCACCCCTCCACTTT.

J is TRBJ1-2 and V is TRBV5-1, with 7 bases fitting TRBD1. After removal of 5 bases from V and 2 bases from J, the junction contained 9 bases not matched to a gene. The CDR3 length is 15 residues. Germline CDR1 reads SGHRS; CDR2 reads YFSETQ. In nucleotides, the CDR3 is TGCGCCAGCAGGAGAGAGGCAGGGGGGAACTATGGCTACACCTTC. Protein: CASRREAGGNYGYTF.

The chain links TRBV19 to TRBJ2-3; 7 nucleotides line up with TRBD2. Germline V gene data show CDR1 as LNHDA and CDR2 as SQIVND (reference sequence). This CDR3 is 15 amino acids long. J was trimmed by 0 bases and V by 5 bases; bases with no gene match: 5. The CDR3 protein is CASSSRGTSTDTQYF. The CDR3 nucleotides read TGTGCCAGTAGTTCGCGGGGGACTAGCACAGATACGCAGTATTTT.

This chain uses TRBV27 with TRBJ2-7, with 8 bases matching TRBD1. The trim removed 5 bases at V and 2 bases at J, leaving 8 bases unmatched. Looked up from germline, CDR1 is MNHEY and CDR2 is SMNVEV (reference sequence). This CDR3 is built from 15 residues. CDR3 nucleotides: TGTGCCAGCAGTCCCGACAGGGGACCCCCCTACGAGCAGTACTTC. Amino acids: CASSPDRGPPYEQYF.

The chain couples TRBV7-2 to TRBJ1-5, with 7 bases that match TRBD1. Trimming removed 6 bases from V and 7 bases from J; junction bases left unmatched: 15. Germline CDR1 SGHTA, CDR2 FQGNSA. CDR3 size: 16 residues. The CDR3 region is CASSDGQATAGQPQHF. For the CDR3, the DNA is TGTGCCAGCAGTGATGGACAGGCCACCGCGGGGCAGCCCCAGCATTTT.

CDR3 nucleotides: TGTGCCTGGAGTATAGCGGGACGGACTAGCAATCAGCCCCAGCATTTT. Protein product: CAWSIAGRTSNQPQHF. This chain uses TRBV30 with TRBJ1-5, with D possibly TRBD1 on 5 matching bases. The CDR3 runs to 16 residues. Germline-derived CDR1 and CDR2 are GTSNPN and SVGIG (reference sequence). The ends were cut back, 2 bases at V and 0 bases at J, with 14 bases in the middle. Drawing the rest from reference TRBV30 and TRBJ1-5, the complete variable domain is SQTIHQWPATLVQPVGSPLSLECTVEGTSNPNLYWYRQAAGRGLQLLFYSVGIGQISSEVPQNLSASRPQDRQFILSSKKLLLSDSGFYLCAWSIAGRTSNQPQHFGDGTRLSIL.

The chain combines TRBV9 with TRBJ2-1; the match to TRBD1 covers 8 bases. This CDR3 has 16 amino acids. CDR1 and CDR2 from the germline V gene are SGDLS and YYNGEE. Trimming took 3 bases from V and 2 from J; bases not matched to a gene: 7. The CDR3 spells CASSASTGVAYNEQFF. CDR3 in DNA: TGTGCCAGCAGCGCCTCGACAGGGGTGGCCTACAATGAGCAGTTCTTC.

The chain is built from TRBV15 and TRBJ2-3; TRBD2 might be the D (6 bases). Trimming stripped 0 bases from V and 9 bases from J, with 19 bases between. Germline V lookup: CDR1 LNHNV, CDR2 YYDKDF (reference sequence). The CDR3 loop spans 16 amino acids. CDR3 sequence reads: CATSRDPGPGGNTQYF. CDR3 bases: TGTGCCACCAGCAGAGACCCGGGACCCGGAGGGAACACGCAGTATTTT.

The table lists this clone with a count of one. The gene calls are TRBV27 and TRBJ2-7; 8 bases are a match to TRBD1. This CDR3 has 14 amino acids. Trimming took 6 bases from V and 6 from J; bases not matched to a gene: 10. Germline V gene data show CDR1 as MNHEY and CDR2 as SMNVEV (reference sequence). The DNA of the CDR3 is TGTGCCAGCAGCTCCAGGACAGGGCCGGGCGAGCAGTACGTC. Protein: CASSSRTGPGEQYV.

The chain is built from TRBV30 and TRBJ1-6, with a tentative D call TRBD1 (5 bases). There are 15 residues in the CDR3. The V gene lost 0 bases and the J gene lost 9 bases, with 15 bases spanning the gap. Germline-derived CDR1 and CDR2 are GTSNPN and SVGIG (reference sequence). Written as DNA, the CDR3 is TGTGCCTGGAGTGTACGGGGGACGGCTTCTTCACCCCTCCACTTT. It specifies CAWSVRGTASSPLHF.

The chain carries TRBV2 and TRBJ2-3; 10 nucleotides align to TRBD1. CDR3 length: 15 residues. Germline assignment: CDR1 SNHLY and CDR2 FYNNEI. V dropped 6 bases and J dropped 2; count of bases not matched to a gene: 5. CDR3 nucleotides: TGTGCCAGCAGGAGGGGACAGGGGTACACAGATACGCAGTATTTT. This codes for CASRRGQGYTDTQYF.

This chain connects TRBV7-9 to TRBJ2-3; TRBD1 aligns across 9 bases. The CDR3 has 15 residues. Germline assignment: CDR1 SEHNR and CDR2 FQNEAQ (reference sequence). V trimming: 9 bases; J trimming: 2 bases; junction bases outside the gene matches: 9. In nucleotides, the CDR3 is TGTGCCAGTCAGACAGGGGGAAGTCTCACAGATACGCAGTATTTT. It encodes CASQTGGSLTDTQYF.

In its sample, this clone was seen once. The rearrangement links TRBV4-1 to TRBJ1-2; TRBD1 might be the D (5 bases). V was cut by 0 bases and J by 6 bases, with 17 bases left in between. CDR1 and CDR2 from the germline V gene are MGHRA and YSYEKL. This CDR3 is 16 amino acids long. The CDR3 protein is CASSQDRGRTAHGYTF. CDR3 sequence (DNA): TGCGCCAGCAGCCAAGATAGGGGCAGGACGGCCCATGGCTACACCTTC.

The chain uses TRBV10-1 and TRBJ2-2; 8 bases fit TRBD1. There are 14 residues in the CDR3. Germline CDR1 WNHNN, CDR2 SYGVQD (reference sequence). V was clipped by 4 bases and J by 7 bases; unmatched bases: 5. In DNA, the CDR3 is TGCGCCAGCAGTGCGACAGGGGTCGGCGGGGAGCTGTTTTTT. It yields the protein CASSATGVGGELFF.

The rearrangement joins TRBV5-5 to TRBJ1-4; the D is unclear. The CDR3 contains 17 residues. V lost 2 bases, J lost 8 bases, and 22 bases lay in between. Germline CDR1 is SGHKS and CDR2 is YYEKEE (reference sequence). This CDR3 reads CASSFRYRGGLEEKLFF. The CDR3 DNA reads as TGTGCCAGCAGCTTCCGATATCGGGGAGGGCTGGAGGAAAAACTGTTTTTT.

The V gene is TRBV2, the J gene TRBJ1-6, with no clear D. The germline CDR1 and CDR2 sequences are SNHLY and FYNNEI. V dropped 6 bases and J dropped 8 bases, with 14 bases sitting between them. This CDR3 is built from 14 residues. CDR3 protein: CASRLSTPHSPLHF. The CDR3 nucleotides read TGTGCCAGCAGGCTGTCGACACCTCATTCACCCCTCCACTTT.

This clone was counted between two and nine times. The CDR3 sequence: CASSLRQGAPYV. In DNA form, the CDR3 reads TGTGCCAGCAGTCTCCGACAGGGAGCACCGTACGTC. The rearrangement uses TRBV28 and TRBJ2-7, with 7 bases fitting TRBD1. V lost 5 bases to trimming and J lost 12 bases; unmatched junction nucleotides: 10. From germline, CDR1 is MDHEN and CDR2 SYDVKM. CDR3 length: 12 amino acids.

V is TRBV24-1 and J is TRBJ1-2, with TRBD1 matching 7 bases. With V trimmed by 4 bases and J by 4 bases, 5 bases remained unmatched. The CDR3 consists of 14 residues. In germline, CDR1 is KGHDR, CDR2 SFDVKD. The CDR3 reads CATSDPGQSYGYTF. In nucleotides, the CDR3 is TGTGCCACCAGTGACCCGGGACAGTCCTATGGCTACACCTTC.

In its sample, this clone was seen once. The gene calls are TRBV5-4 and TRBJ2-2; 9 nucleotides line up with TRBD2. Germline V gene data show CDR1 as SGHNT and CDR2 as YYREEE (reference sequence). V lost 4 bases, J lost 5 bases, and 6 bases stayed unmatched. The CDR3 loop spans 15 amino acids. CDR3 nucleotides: TGTGCCAGCAGCGGTACAGCGGGGGGAACCGGGGAGCTGTTTTTT. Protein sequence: CASSGTAGGTGELFF.

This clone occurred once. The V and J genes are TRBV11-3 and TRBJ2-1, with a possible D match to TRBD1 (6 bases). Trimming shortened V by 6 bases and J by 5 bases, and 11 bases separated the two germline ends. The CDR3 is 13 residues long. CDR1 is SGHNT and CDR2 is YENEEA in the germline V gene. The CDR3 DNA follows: TGTGCCAGCAGTCTGGACAGACACAATGAGCAGTTCTTC. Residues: CASSLDRHNEQFF.

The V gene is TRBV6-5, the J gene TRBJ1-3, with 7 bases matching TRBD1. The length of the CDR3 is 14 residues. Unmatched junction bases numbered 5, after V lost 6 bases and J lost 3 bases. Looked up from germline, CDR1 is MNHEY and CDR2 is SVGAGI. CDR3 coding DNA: TGTGCCAGCAGCGTAGGGGGCAGTGGAAACACCATATATTTT. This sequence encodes CASSVGGSGNTIYF.

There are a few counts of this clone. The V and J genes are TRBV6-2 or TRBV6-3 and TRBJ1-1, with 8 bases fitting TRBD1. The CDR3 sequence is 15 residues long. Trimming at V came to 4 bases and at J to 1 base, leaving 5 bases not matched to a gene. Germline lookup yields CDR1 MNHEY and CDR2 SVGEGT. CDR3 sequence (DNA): TGTGCCAGCAGTTTCGGGACAGGTGGGAACACTGAAGCTTTCTTT. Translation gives CASSFGTGGNTEAFF.

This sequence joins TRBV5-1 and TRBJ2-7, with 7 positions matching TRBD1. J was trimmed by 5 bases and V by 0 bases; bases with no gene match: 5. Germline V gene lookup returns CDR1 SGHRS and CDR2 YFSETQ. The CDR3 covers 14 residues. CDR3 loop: CASSLDRGHNEQYF. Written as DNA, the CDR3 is TGCGCCAGCAGCTTGGACAGGGGTCATAACGAGCAGTACTTC.